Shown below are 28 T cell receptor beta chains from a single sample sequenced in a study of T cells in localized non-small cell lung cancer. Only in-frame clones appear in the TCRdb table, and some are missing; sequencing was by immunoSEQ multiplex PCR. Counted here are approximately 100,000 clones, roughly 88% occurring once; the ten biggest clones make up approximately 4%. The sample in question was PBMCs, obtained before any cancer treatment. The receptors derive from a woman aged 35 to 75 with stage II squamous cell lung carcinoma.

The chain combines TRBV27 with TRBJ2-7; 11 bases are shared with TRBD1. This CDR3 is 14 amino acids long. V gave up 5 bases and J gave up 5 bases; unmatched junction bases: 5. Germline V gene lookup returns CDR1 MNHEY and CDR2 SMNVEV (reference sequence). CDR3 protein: CASSRGTGGNEQYF. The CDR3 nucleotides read TGTGCCAGCAGTAGGGGGACAGGGGGAAACGAGCAGTACTTC.

CDR3 amino acids: CASSSTGGLSNTEAFF. The CDR3, as DNA: TGCGCCAGCAGCTCCACCGGGGGCTTATCGAACACTGAAGCTTTCTTT. V and J are TRBV5-1 and TRBJ1-1; D is possibly TRBD1 (6 bases). The CDR3 consists of 16 residues. V lost 3 bases, J lost 1 base, and 16 bases lay in between. Per the germline V gene, CDR1 is SGHRS and CDR2 is YFSETQ.

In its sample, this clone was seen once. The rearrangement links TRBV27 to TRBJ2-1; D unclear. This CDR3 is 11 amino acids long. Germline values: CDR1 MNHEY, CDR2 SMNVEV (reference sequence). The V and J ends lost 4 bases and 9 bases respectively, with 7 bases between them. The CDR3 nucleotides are TGTGCCAGCAGTTGGGGTGCTGAGCAGTTCTTC. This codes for CASSWGAEQFF.

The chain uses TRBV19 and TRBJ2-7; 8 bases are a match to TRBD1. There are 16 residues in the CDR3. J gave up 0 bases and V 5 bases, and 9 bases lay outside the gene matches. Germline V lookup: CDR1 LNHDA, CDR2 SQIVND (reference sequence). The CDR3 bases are TGTGCCAGTAGTGTGTCTCGCGGGACAGGCTCCTACGAGCAGTACTTC. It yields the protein CASSVSRGTGSYEQYF. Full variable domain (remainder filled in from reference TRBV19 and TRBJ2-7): DGGITQSPKYLFRKEGQNVTLSCEQNLNHDAMYWYRQDPGQGLRLIYYSQIVNDFQKGDIAEGYSVSREKKESFPLTVTSAQKNPTAFYLCASSVSRGTGSYEQYFGPGTRLTVT.

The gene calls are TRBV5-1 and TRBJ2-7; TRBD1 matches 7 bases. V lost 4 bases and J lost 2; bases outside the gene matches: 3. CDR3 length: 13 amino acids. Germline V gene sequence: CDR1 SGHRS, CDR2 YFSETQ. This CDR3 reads CASSEGAPYEQYF. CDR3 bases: TGCGCCAGCAGCGAGGGGGCGCCCTACGAGCAGTACTTC.

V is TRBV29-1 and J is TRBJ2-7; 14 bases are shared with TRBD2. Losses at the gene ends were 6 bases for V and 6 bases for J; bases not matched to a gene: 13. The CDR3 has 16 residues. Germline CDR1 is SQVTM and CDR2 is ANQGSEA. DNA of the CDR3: TGCAGCGTGGGACTAGCGGGGGCGATGGCTACAAGCGAGCAGTACTTC. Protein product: CSVGLAGAMATSEQYF.

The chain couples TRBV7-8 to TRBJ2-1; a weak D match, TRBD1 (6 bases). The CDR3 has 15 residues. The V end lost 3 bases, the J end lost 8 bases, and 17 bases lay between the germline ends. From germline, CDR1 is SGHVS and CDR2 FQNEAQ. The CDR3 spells CASSFGGLTVDEQFF. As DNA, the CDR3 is TGTGCCAGCAGCTTTGGGGGCCTAACTGTCGATGAGCAGTTCTTC. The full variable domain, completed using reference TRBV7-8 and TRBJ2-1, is GAGVSQSPRYKVAKRGQDVALRCDPISGHVSLFWYQQALGQGPEFLTYFQNEAQLDKSGLPSDRFFAERPEGSVSTLKIQRTQQEDSAVYLCASSFGGLTVDEQFFGPGTRLTVL.

CDR3 sequence reads: CASSHASFKSYEQYF. CDR3 sequence (DNA): TGTGCCAGCAGCCATGCATCGTTCAAATCCTACGAGCAGTACTTC. The rearrangement uses TRBV6-5 and TRBJ2-7; D remains ambiguous. The germline V and J ends were trimmed by 6 bases and 1 base, with 16 bases remaining between them. This CDR3 has 15 residues. Per germline, CDR1 MNHEY and CDR2 SVGAGI.

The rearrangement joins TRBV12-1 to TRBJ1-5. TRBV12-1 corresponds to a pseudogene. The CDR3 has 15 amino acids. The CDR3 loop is CDTLRASDSNQPQHF. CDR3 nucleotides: TGTGACACCCTTAGAGCAAGCGATAGCAATCAGCCCCAGCATTTT.

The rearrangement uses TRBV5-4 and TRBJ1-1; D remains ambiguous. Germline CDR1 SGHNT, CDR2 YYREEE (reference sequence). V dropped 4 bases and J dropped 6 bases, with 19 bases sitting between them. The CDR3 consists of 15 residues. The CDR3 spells CASSRTRGLVAEAFF. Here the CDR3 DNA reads TGTGCCAGCAGCAGGACCCGAGGGTTGGTCGCTGAAGCTTTCTTT.

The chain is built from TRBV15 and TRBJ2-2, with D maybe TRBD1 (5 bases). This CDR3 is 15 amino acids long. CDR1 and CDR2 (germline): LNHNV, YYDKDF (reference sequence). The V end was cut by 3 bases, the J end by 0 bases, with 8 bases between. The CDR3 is CATSRDTANTGELFF. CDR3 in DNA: TGTGCCACCAGCAGGGACACCGCGAACACCGGGGAGCTGTTTTTT. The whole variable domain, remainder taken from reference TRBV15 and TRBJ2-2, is DAMVIQNPRYQVTQFGKPVTLSCSQTLNHNVMYWYQQKSSQAPKLLFHYYDKDFNNEADTPDNFQSRRPNTSFCFLDIRSPGLGDTAMYLCATSRDTANTGELFFGEGSRLTVL.

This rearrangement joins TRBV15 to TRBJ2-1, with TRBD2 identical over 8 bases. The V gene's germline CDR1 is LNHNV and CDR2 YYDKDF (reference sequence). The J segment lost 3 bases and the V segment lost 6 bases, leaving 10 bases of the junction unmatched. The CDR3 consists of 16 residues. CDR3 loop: CATSPGGAGLYNEQFF. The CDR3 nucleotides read TGTGCCACCAGTCCCGGGGGGGCAGGCCTCTACAATGAGCAGTTCTTC.

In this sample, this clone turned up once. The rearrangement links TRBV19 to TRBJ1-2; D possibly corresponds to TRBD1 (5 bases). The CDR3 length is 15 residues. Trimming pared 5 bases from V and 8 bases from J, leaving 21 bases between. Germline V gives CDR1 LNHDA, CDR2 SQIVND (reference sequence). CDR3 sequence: CASSPSTSGTSGYTF. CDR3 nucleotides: TGTGCCAGTAGTCCATCGACGTCGGGGACGTCAGGCTACACCTTC.

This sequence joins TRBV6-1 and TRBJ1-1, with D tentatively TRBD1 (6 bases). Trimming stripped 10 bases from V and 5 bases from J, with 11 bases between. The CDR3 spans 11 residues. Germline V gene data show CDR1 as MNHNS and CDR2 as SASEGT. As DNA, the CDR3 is TGTGCCACCTTACAGGGTACTGAAGCTTTCTTT. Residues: CATLQGTEAFF.

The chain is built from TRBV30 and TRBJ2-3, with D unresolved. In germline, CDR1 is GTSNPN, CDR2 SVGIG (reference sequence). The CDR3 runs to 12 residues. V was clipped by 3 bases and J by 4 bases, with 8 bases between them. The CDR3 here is CAWRGVSDTQYF. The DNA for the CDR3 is TGTGCCTGGAGAGGAGTGTCAGATACGCAGTATTTT.

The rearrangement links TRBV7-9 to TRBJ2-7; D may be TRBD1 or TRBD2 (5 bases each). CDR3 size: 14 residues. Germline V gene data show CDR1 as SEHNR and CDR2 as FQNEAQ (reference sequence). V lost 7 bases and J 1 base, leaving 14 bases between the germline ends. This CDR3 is CASTPGTGSYEQYF. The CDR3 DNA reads TGTGCCAGCACCCCCGGGACCGGATCCTACGAGCAGTACTTC.

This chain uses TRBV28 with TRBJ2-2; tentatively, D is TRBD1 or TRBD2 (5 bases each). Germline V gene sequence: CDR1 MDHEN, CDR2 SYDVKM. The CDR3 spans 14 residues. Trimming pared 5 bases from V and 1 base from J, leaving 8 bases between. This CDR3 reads CASSRGGNTGELFF. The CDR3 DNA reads TGTGCCAGCAGTCGTGGGGGGAACACCGGGGAGCTGTTTTTT.

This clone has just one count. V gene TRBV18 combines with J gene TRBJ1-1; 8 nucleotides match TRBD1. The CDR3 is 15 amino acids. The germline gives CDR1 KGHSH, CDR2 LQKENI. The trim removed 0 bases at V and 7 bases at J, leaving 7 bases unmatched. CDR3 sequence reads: CASSPPGQGAGEAFF. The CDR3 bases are TGTGCCAGCTCACCACCGGGCCAGGGGGCTGGTGAAGCTTTCTTT.

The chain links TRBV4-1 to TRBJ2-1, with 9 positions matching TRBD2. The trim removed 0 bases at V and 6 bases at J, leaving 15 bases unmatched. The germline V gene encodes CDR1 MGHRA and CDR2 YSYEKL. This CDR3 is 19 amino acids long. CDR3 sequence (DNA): TGCGCCAGCAGCCAAGATCCCCCGGGGAGCGGGAGGCCCCTCAATGAGCAGTTCTTC. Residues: CASSQDPPGSGRPLNEQFF.

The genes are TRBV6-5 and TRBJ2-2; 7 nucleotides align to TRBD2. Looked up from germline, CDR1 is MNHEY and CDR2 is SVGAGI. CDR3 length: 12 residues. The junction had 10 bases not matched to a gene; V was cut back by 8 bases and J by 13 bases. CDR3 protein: CASRLAGGGLFF. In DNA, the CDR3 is TGTGCCAGCCGGTTAGCGGGTGGTGGGCTGTTTTTT.

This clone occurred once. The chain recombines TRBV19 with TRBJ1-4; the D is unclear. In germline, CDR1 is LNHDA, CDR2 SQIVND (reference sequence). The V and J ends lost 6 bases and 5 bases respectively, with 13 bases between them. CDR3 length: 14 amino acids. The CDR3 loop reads CASRRDRVNEKLFF. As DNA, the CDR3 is TGTGCCAGTAGACGAGATCGGGTCAATGAAAAACTGTTTTTT.

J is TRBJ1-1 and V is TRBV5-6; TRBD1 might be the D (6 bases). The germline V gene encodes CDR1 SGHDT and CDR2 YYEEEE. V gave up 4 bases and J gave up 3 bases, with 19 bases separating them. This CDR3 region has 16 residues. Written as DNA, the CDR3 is TGTGCCAGCAGCGCCAGGACAGCACCCATATACACTGAAGCTTTCTTT. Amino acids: CASSARTAPIYTEAFF.

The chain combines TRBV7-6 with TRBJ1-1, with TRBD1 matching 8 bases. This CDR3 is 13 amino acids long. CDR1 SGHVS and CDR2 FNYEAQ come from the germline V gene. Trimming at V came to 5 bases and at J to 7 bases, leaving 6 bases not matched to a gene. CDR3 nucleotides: TGTGCCAGCAGCCCCCCTGACAGGGGTGAAGCTTTCTTT. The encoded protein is CASSPPDRGEAFF.

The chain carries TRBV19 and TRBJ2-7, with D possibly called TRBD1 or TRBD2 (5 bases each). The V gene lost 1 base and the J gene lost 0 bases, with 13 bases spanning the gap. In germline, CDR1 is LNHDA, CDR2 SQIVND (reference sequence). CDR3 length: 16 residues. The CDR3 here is CASSIAGTRSSYEQYF. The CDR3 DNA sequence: TGTGCCAGTAGTATAGCCGGGACCAGGAGCTCCTACGAGCAGTACTTC.

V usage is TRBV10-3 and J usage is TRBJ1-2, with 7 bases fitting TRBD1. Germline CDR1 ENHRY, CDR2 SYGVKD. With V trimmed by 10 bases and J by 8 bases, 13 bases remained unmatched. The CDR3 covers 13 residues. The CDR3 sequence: CATTPGQGGGYTF. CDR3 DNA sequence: TGTGCCACCACCCCGGGTCAAGGGGGCGGCTACACCTTC.

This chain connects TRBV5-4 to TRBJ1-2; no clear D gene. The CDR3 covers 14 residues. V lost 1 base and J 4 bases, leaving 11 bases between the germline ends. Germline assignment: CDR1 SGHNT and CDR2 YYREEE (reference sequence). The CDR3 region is CASSLLGIVYGYTF. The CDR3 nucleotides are TGTGCCAGCAGCTTGTTGGGAATCGTCTATGGCTACACCTTC.

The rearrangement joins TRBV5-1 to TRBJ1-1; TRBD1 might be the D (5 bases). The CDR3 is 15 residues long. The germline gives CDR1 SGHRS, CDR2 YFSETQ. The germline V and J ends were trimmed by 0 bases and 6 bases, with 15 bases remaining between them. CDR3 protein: CASSLAVGDFAEAFF. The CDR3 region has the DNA TGCGCCAGCAGCTTGGCAGTGGGGGATTTCGCTGAAGCTTTCTTT.

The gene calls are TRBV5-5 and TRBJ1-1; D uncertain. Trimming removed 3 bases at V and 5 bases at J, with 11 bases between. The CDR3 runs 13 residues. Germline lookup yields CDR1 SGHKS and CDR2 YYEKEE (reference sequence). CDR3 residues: CASSWSPKTEAFF. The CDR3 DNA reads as TGTGCCAGCAGCTGGTCCCCTAAAACTGAAGCTTTCTTT.